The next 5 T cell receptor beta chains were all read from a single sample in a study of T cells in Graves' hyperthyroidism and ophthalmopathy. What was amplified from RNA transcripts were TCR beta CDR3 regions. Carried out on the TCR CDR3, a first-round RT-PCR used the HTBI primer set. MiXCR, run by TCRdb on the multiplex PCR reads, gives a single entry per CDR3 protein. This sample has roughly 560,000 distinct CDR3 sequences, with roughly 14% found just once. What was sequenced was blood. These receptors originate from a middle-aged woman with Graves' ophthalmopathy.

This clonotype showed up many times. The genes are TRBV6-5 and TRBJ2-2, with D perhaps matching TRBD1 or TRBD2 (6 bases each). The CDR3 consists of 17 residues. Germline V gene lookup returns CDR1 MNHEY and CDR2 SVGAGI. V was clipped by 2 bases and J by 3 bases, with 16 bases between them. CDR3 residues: CASSYRGVGLDTGELFF. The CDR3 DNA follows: TGTGCCAGCAGTTACAGGGGGGTCGGACTCGACACCGGGGAGCTGTTTTTT.

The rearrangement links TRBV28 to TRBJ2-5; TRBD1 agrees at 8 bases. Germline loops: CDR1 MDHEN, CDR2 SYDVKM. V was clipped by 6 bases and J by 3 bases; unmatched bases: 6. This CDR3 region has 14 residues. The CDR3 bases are TGTGCCAGCAGGCCGGGACAGGCTAAAGAGACCCAGTACTTC. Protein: CASRPGQAKETQYF.

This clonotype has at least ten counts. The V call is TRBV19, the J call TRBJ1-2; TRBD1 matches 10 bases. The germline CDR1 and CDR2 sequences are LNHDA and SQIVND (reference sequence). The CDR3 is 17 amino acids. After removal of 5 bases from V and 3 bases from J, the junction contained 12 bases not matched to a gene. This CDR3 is CASSDPGQGPRDYGYTF. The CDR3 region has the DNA TGTGCCAGTAGTGACCCGGGACAGGGGCCCCGCGACTATGGCTACACCTTC.

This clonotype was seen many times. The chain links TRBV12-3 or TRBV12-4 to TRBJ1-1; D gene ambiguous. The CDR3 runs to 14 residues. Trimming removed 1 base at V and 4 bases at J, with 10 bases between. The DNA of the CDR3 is TGTGCCAGCAGTTTAGGGCCTCCGGGCACTGAAGCTTTCTTT. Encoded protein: CASSLGPPGTEAFF.

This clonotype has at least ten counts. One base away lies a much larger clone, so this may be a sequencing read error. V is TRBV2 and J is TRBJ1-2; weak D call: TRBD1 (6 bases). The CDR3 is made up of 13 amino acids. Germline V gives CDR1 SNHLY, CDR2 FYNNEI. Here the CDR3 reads CPSSEQGNYGYTF. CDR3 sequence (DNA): TGTCCCAGCAGTGAACAGGGCAACTATGGCTACACCTTC.